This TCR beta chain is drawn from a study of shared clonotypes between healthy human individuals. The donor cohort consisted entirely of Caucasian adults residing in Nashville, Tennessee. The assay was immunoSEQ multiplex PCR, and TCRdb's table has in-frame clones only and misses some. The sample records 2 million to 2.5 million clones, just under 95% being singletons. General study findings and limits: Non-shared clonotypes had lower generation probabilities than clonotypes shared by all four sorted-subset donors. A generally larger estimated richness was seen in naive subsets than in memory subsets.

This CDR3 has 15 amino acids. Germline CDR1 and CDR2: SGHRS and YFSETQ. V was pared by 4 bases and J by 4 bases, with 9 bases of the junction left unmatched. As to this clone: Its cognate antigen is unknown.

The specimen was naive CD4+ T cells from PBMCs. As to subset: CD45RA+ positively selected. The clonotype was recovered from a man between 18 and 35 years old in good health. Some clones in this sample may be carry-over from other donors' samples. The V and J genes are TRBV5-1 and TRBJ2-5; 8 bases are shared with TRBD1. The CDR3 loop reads CASSPRHQGAETQYF. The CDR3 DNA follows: TGCGCCAGCAGCCCGAGACATCAGGGGGCAGAGACCCAGTACTTC.